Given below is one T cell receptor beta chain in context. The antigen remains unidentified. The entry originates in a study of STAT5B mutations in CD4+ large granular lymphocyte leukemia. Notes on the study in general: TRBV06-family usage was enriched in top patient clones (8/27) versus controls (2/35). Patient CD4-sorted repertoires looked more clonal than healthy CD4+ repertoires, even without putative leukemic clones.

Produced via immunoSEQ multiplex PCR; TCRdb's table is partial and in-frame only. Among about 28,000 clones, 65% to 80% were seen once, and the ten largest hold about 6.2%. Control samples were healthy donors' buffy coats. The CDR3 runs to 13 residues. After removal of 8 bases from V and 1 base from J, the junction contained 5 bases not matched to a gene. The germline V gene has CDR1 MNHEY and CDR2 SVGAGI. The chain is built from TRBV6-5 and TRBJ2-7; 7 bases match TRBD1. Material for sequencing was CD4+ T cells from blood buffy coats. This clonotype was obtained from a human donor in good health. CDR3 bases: TGTGCCAGCCTGGGACAGAATTCCTACGAGCAGTACTTC. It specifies CASLGQNSYEQYF.